This T cell receptor (beta chain) was documented in a study of blood T cell repertoires in COVID-19. Overall study context: Spain, Italy and the United States supplied samples that represented acute and convalescent COVID-19. Sources were T cells, B-cell-depleted T cells, or PBMCs; the material itself was cDNA or gDNA.

Methods used by the authors: Amplifying reference gene primers gave estimates of nucleated cell counts. Sequenced by immunoSEQ multiplex PCR; TCRdb stores in-frame clones only, minus some. The V and J calls and the clone size are those of that table, but D and trimming were determined from the DNA. The table has around 82,000 clones, approximately 90% seen once. Trimming pared 4 bases from V and 10 bases from J, leaving 12 bases between. The CDR3 runs to 12 residues. Germline CDR1 and CDR2: LNHDA and SQIVND (reference sequence). The V call is TRBV19, the J call TRBJ2-3, with D possibly matching TRBD1 (6 bases). This receptor was taken from a man in his 70s with active or convalescent COVID-19. What was sequenced was peripheral blood. CDR3 sequence: CASSNTGLAQYF. The CDR3, as DNA: TGTGCCAGTAGTAACACAGGGCTGGCGCAGTATTTT.